The T cell receptor (beta chain) described here comes from a study of shared clonotypes between healthy human individuals. Sequencing was performed with immunoSEQ multiplex PCR; in TCRdb, only in-frame clones are kept and a portion is missing. This sample has 2.3 million or so clones, with roughly 93% found just once. Remarks on this clone: The antigen remains unidentified.

CDR1 and CDR2 from the germline V gene are SGHNT and YYREEE (reference sequence). V gave up 4 bases and J gave up 6 bases; unmatched junction bases: 4. The CDR3 runs 14 residues. Study outcomes and limitations: Incomplete sequencing of sorted subsets was indicated by rarefaction despite large depth.

The J gene is TRBJ1-2, the V gene TRBV5-4; the match to TRBD1 covers 12 bases. Sequenced: naive CD4+ T cells from PBMCs. Subset given: CD45RA+ positively selected. The receptor comes from a man between 18 and 29 years old in good health. Some clones in this sample may be carry-over from other donors' samples. The CDR3 sequence is CASSPGDRGHGYTF. DNA for the CDR3: TGTGCCAGCAGCCCTGGGGACAGGGGGCATGGCTACACCTTC.